One sample yielded the 32 T cell receptor beta chains listed below, sequenced in a study of control samples from healthy donors and cancer patients. Profiled with immunoSEQ multiplex PCR; TCRdb holds only in-frame clones, not every one. Among 150,000 to 200,000 clones listed, less than 95% were seen once. What was sequenced was PBMCs. These TCRs come from a man aged 55 to 70 with colorectal cancer.

The rearrangement links TRBV19 to TRBJ2-5; 8 bases are shared with TRBD1. The CDR3 loop spans 13 amino acids. V was pared by 7 bases and J by 6 bases, with 7 bases of the junction left unmatched. The germline CDR1 and CDR2 sequences are LNHDA and SQIVND (reference sequence). CDR3 DNA sequence: TGTGCCAGTACTCCGACAGGGGAAAAGACCCAGTACTTC. Protein sequence: CASTPTGEKTQYF.

The V and J genes are TRBV7-2 and TRBJ2-7, with unresolved D. V gave up 5 bases and J gave up 0 bases, with 14 bases separating them. This CDR3 is 15 amino acids long. Germline CDR1 is SGHTA and CDR2 is FQGNSA. The DNA of the CDR3 is TGTGCCAGCAGCCCATCGTCCGGGTCCTCCTACGAGCAGTACTTC. Translation gives CASSPSSGSSYEQYF. Looking up the rest from reference TRBV7-2 and TRBJ2-7 gives the full variable domain: GAGVSQSPSNKVTEKGKDVELRCDPISGHTALYWYRQSLGQGLEFLIYFQGNSAPDKSGLPSDRFSAERTGGSVSTLTIQRTQQEDSAVYLCASSPSSGSSYEQYFGPGTRLTVT.

Regarding this clone: Other nucleotide sequences in the sample specify the same CDR3. The chain recombines TRBV7-9 with TRBJ1-1; D unclear. The V gene lost 5 bases and the J gene lost 1 base, with 8 bases spanning the gap. Germline CDR1 and CDR2: SEHNR and FQNEAQ (reference sequence). This CDR3 comprises 13 residues. CDR3 nucleotides: TGTGCCAGCAGCAGGGATGGGAACACTGAAGCTTTCTTT. Protein sequence: CASSRDGNTEAFF.

V and J are TRBV5-6 and TRBJ2-1; D remains unclear. CDR1 and CDR2 (germline): SGHDT, YYEEEE. The CDR3 is 14 amino acids. Trimming took 0 bases from V and 7 from J, leaving 11 bases between them. CDR3 residues: CASSLGGPPNEQFF. Written as DNA, the CDR3 is TGTGCCAGCAGCTTGGGAGGCCCCCCTAATGAGCAGTTCTTC. Full variable domain (remainder filled in from reference TRBV5-6 and TRBJ2-1): DAGVTQSPTHLIKTRGQQVTLRCSPKSGHDTVSWYQQALGQGPQFIFQYYEEEERQRGNFPDRFSGHQFPNYSSELNVNALLLGDSALYLCASSLGGPPNEQFFGPGTRLTVL.

This clone was detected once. This chain uses TRBV7-9 with TRBJ2-7; unclear D gene. Germline values: CDR1 SEHNR, CDR2 FQNEAQ (reference sequence). The CDR3 is 15 amino acids. V dropped 1 base and J dropped 2 bases, with 12 bases sitting between them. DNA for the CDR3: TGTGCCAGCAGCTTAGTGTTGTCCGCCACCTACGAGCAGTACTTC. Encoded protein: CASSLVLSATYEQYF.

A remark on this clone: A junction end diverges from the germline sequence, so it may reflect a read error. The chain carries TRBV5-1 and TRBJ2-3; 14 nucleotides agree with TRBD2. The CDR3 covers 16 residues. Looked up from germline, CDR1 is SGHRS and CDR2 is YFSETQ. The chain's CDR3 is CASSPTASLTSGGEDF. The DNA for the CDR3 is TGCGCCAGCAGCCCGACGGCATCTCTGACTAGCGGGGGGGAGGATTTT.

The J gene is TRBJ2-1, the V gene TRBV7-9; the D gene is possibly TRBD2 (6 bases). V was pared by 5 bases and J by 0 bases, with 11 bases between. The CDR3 is made up of 15 amino acids. Germline loops: CDR1 SEHNR, CDR2 FQNEAQ (reference sequence). The CDR3 bases are TGTGCCAGCAGCCCCGCGGGGTTCTCCTACAATGAGCAGTTCTTC. This codes for CASSPAGFSYNEQFF.

This clone showed up just once. The chain recombines TRBV6-5 with TRBJ2-2; D is undetermined. Trimming removed 7 bases at V and 1 base at J, with 7 bases between. This CDR3 spans 13 amino acids. From germline, CDR1 is MNHEY and CDR2 SVGAGI. This CDR3 reads CASTFLNTGELFF. The CDR3, as DNA: TGTGCCAGCACGTTTTTGAACACCGGGGAGCTGTTTTTT.

The chain has TRBV5-5 and TRBJ2-4; D is unclear. V dropped 5 bases and J dropped 1 base, with 16 bases sitting between them. The CDR3 loop spans 16 amino acids. Germline V gene lookup returns CDR1 SGHKS and CDR2 YYEKEE (reference sequence). This CDR3 is CASSSFAAGAKNIQYF. Here the CDR3 DNA reads TGTGCCAGCAGTTCCTTCGCCGCCGGTGCCAAAAACATTCAGTACTTC.

The V gene is TRBV6-1, the J gene TRBJ2-1; 9 bases are shared with TRBD2. The CDR3 runs to 19 residues. Germline V gene lookup returns CDR1 MNHNS and CDR2 SASEGT. With 0 bases clipped from V and 7 bases from J, the junction kept 16 bases outside the gene matches. CDR3 residues: CASSEAPPGLAGAPNEQFF. The CDR3 DNA sequence: TGTGCCAGCAGTGAAGCTCCCCCGGGGTTAGCGGGGGCCCCTAATGAGCAGTTCTTC.

The chain is built from TRBV28 and TRBJ2-7; D is unresolved. This CDR3 spans 11 amino acids. Germline V CDR1 and CDR2: MDHEN, SYDVKM. Trimming cost V 7 bases and J 1 base, with 5 bases left between them. CDR3 DNA: TGTGCCAGCACCAGATCCTACGAGCAGTACTTC. It yields the protein CASTRSYEQYF.

This clone is a singleton in its sample. The chain recombines TRBV6-5 with TRBJ2-7; D uncertain. This CDR3 is built from 12 residues. The V end lost 6 bases, the J end lost 5 bases, and 11 bases lay between the germline ends. Germline loops: CDR1 MNHEY, CDR2 SVGAGI. CDR3 DNA: TGTGCCAGCAGGAGCGATGGGGACGAGCAGTACTTC. Its translation: CASRSDGDEQYF.

The table lists this clone with a few counts. The rearrangement joins TRBV14 to TRBJ2-1; D tentatively reads TRBD1 or TRBD2 (5 bases each). The V end was cut by 2 bases, the J end by 5 bases, with 16 bases between. The CDR3 length is 16 residues. Germline-derived CDR1 and CDR2 are SGHDN and FVKESK. In DNA form, the CDR3 reads TGTGCCAGCAGCCAATGGGGGATAAAACTGGACAATGAGCAGTTCTTC. Translation gives CASSQWGIKLDNEQFF.

This chain's CDR3 is CATSDTWGQETQYF. Written as DNA, the CDR3 is TGTGCCACCAGTGATACCTGGGGGCAAGAGACCCAGTACTTC. The genes are TRBV24-1 and TRBJ2-5; the D gene could be TRBD1 or TRBD2 (5 bases each). Germline V gives CDR1 KGHDR, CDR2 SFDVKD. The CDR3 contains 14 residues. The V end was cut by 3 bases, the J end by 2 bases, with 9 bases between.

The gene calls are TRBV19 and TRBJ1-1, with a possible D match to TRBD1 (5 bases). The CDR3 runs to 14 residues. Trimming pared 3 bases from V and 4 bases from J, leaving 12 bases between. Per germline, CDR1 LNHDA and CDR2 SQIVND (reference sequence). The CDR3 sequence is CASSIPGFVTEAFF. In DNA, the CDR3 is TGTGCCAGTAGTATCCCAGGGTTTGTCACTGAAGCTTTCTTT.

The J gene is TRBJ1-2, the V gene TRBV19; 9 bases fit TRBD1. CDR3 length: 17 amino acids. V trimming: 6 bases; J trimming: 5 bases; junction bases outside the gene matches: 16. Germline V gene data show CDR1 as LNHDA and CDR2 as SQIVND (reference sequence). Here the CDR3 reads CASSQTGTGTTEYGYTF. The DNA for the CDR3 is TGTGCCAGTAGCCAAACCGGGACAGGGACAACAGAGTATGGCTACACCTTC.

This clone was seen only once. This chain uses TRBV15 with TRBJ1-1; the D gene is possibly TRBD1 (6 bases). This CDR3 region has 15 residues. Germline V CDR1 and CDR2: LNHNV, YYDKDF (reference sequence). Between the trimmed V and J ends, which lost 5 bases and 4 bases, there was a span of 17 bases. The chain's CDR3 is CATSPPDSQATEAFF. CDR3 bases: TGTGCCACCAGCCCCCCGGACAGTCAGGCCACTGAAGCTTTCTTT.

The V call is TRBV3-1 (or the pseudogene TRBV3-2), the J call TRBJ1-2; D possibly corresponds to TRBD1 (6 bases). Germline CDR1 and CDR2: LGHDT and YNNKEL (reference sequence). Trimming left V 1 base short and J 5 bases short, with 14 bases between. The CDR3 length is 15 residues. CDR3 in DNA: TGTGCCAGCAGCCAAGGAGGGAGGCAGGGGTATGGCTACACCTTC. It is translated as CASSQGGRQGYGYTF.

The V gene is TRBV1, the J gene TRBJ1-3; the table calls TRBD1, which could not be checked here. TRBV1 is shown as a pseudogene. This CDR3 region has 15 residues. CDR3 sequence: CTSSQLQVSGNTIYF. CDR3 nucleotide sequence: TGCACCAGCAGCCAACTACAGGTATCTGGAAACACCATATATTTT.

The gene calls are TRBV6-5 and TRBJ1-2; TRBD1 agrees at 7 bases. V was clipped by 6 bases and J by 3 bases; unmatched bases: 4. Looked up from germline, CDR1 is MNHEY and CDR2 is SVGAGI. The CDR3 spans 13 residues. DNA of the CDR3: TGTGCCAGCAGGCCCGGGACAGACTATGGCTACACCTTC. Translation gives CASRPGTDYGYTF.

The chain links TRBV5-1 to TRBJ1-4; 10 positions match TRBD1. Germline CDR1 SGHRS, CDR2 YFSETQ. CDR3 length equals 15 residues. Germline trimming cut 5 bases from V and 4 bases from J; bases unmatched to any gene: 5. In DNA form, the CDR3 reads TGCGCCAGCAGGGGGACAGGGGAAGATAATGAAAAACTGTTTTTT. This gives the protein CASRGTGEDNEKLFF.

This clone appeared a single time. The chain has TRBV19 and TRBJ1-3; the match to TRBD1 covers 11 bases. Germline V lookup: CDR1 LNHDA, CDR2 SQIVND (reference sequence). This CDR3 spans 14 amino acids. Trimming at V came to 10 bases and at J to 4 bases, leaving 6 bases not matched to a gene. DNA of the CDR3: TGTGCCATTCGGGACAGGGGGGAAGGAAACACCATATATTTT. Its protein is CAIRDRGEGNTIYF.

The chain couples TRBV19 to TRBJ2-1; possibly TRBD1 for D (5 bases). The germline gives CDR1 LNHDA, CDR2 SQIVND (reference sequence). Between the trimmed V and J ends, which lost 3 bases and 6 bases, there was a span of 12 bases. The CDR3 runs to 14 residues. DNA for the CDR3: TGTGCCAGTAGTATCAGGGTACGACGCAATGAGCAGTTCTTC. Its protein product is CASSIRVRRNEQFF.

The rearrangement joins TRBV2 to TRBJ2-3; D not certain. Germline assignment: CDR1 SNHLY and CDR2 FYNNEI. Trimming removed 5 bases from V and 0 bases from J, with 3 bases in between. The CDR3 totals 12 residues. The CDR3 reads CASSFSTDTQYF. In DNA form, the CDR3 reads TGTGCCAGCAGTTTTAGCACAGATACGCAGTATTTT.

V usage is TRBV18 and J usage is TRBJ1-2; D unclear. Germline CDR1 and CDR2: KGHSH and LQKENI. Trimming took off 2 bases at V and 8 bases at J, with 12 bases between the two ends. This CDR3 comprises 13 residues. The CDR3, as DNA: TGTGCCAGCTCACCAGAGGGATATGGCGGCTACACCTTC. Protein product: CASSPEGYGGYTF.

The J gene is TRBJ1-5, the V gene TRBV6-6; no clear D. Germline V gene data show CDR1 as MNHNY and CDR2 as SVGAGI (reference sequence). The CDR3 is 15 residues long. V was pared by 2 bases and J by 2 bases, with 10 bases between. CDR3 in amino acids: CASSYAGYGNQPQHF. CDR3 coding DNA: TGTGCCAGCAGTTACGCCGGGTATGGCAATCAGCCCCAGCATTTT.

The chain has TRBV19 and TRBJ2-3; D is uncertain. The CDR3 loop spans 14 amino acids. Germline lookup yields CDR1 LNHDA and CDR2 SQIVND (reference sequence). The germline V and J ends were trimmed by 2 bases and 0 bases, with 6 bases remaining between them. The DNA for the CDR3 is TGTGCCAGTAGTATAAGGAGTAGCACAGATACGCAGTATTTT. Translated, it gives CASSIRSSTDTQYF.

The chain has TRBV3-1 (or the pseudogene TRBV3-2) and TRBJ1-3; D gene uncertain. The V and J ends lost 3 bases and 0 bases respectively, with 15 bases between them. This CDR3 has 17 amino acids. Germline V gene sequence: CDR1 LGHDT, CDR2 YNNKEL (reference sequence). CDR3 region: CASSQVKKSSSGNTIYF. The DNA for the CDR3 is TGTGCCAGCAGCCAGGTTAAAAAAAGTAGCTCTGGAAACACCATATATTTT.

The chain combines TRBV12-3 or TRBV12-4 with TRBJ2-2; 7 nucleotides agree with TRBD1. The CDR3 sequence is 13 residues long. V trimming: 10 bases; J trimming: 3 bases; junction bases outside the gene matches: 5. The CDR3 is CATRQGDTGELFF. The CDR3 DNA reads as TGTGCCACGAGACAGGGAGACACCGGGGAGCTGTTTTTT.

The chain combines TRBV6-5 with TRBJ1-1; D is ambiguous. Germline-derived CDR1 and CDR2 are MNHEY and SVGAGI. The CDR3 loop spans 12 amino acids. Trimming took 2 bases from V and 4 from J, leaving 5 bases between them. CDR3 in DNA: TGTGCCAGCAGTTACATAGCCACTGAAGCTTTCTTT. Its translation is CASSYIATEAFF.

The chain couples TRBV9 to TRBJ2-1; 8 bases match TRBD2. The CDR3 sequence is 15 residues long. CDR1 SGDLS and CDR2 YYNGEE come from the germline V gene. Trimming cost V 0 bases and J 5 bases; bases outside gene matches: 4. The CDR3 DNA follows: TGTGCCAGCAGCGTAGGGACTAGCTTACACAATGAGCAGTTCTTC. Its translation is CASSVGTSLHNEQFF.

This chain links TRBV5-1 with TRBJ2-5, with a possible D match to TRBD2 (7 bases). The CDR3 length is 14 residues. Germline lookup yields CDR1 SGHRS and CDR2 YFSETQ. V lost 3 bases and J 2 bases, leaving 11 bases between the germline ends. This CDR3 reads CASSWRGGQETQYF. The DNA for the CDR3 is TGCGCCAGCAGCTGGAGGGGGGGTCAAGAGACCCAGTACTTC.